This T cell receptor (beta chain) was recorded in a study of T cell responses to AZD1222 COVID-19 vaccine. Study-wide points: Spike-specific TCR breadth and depth went up after people got two AZD1222 doses. Repertoires were collected only later (after the peak T cell response had occurred). Clonal diversity was possibly underestimated; the donors were predominantly white British and more often female. At baseline, seropositivity was found in only five or six AZD1222 recipients.

Turning to this clone: Antigen unknown.

TCRdb's table, derived via immunoSEQ multiplex PCR, lists solely in-frame clones and lacks some. The table has about 130,000 clones, around 93% seen once. The sample was peripheral blood, taken on day 0 of AZD1222 vaccination. The clonotype was recovered from an adult in good health.

CDR3 nucleotides: TGTGCCAGCAGCATAGGACAGGGGAGGCACACCTTC. Protein: CASSIGQGRHTF. This rearrangement joins TRBV6-5 to TRBJ1-2; TRBD1 matches at 9 bases. This CDR3 region has 12 residues. V trimming: 6 bases; J trimming: 12 bases; junction bases outside the gene matches: 8. The V gene's germline CDR1 is MNHEY and CDR2 SVGAGI.